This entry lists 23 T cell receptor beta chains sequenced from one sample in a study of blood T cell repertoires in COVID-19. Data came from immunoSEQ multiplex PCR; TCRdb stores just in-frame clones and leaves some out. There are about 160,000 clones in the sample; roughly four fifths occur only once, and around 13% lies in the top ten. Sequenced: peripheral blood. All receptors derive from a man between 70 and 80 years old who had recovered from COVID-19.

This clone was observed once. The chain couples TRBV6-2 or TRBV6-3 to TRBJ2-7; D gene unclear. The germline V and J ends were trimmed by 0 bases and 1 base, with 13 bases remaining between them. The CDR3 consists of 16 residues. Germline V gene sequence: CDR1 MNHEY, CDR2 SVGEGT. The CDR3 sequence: CASSYSKQSYSYEQYF. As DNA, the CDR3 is TGTGCCAGCAGTTACTCGAAACAGTCTTATTCCTACGAGCAGTACTTC.

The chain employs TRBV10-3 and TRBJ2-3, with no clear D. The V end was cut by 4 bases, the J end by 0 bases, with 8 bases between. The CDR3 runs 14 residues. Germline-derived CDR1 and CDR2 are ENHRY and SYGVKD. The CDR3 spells CAISAGASTDTQYF. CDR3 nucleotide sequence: TGTGCCATCAGTGCCGGAGCCAGCACAGATACGCAGTATTTT.

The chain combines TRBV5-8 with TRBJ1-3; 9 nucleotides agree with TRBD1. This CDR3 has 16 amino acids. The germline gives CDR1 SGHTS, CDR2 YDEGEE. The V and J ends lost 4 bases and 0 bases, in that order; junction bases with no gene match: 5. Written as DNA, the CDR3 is TGTGCCAGCAGCCGGGACAGGGCCTCCTCTGGAAACACCATATATTTT. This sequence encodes CASSRDRASSGNTIYF.

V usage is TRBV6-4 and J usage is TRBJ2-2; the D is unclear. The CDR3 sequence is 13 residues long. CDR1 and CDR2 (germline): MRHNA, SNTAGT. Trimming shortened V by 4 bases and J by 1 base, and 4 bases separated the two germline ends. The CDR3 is CASSAGNTGELFF. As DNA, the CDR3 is TGTGCCAGCAGTGCCGGGAACACCGGGGAGCTGTTTTTT.

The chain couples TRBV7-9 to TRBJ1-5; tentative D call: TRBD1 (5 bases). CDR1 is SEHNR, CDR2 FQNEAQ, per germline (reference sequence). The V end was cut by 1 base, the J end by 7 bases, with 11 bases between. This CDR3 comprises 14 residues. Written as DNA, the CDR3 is TGTGCCAGCAGCTTAGAGGGGATCCGGCAGCCCCAGCATTTT. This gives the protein CASSLEGIRQPQHF.

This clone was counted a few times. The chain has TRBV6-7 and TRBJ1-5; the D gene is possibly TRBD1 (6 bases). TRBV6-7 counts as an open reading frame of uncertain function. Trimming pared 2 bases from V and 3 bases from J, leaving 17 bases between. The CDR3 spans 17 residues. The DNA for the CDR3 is TGTGCCAGCAGTTACCGGGACATCCCAGCCTCCAATCAGCCCCAGCATTTT. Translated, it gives CASSYRDIPASNQPQHF.

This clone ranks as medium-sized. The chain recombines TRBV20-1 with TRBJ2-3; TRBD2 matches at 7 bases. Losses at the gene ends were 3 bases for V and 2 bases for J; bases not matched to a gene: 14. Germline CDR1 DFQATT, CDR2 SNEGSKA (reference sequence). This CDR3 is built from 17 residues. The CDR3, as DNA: TGCAGTGCTAGTTCCGCGATGGCGGGAGCCCTCACAGATACGCAGTATTTT. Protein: CSASSAMAGALTDTQYF.

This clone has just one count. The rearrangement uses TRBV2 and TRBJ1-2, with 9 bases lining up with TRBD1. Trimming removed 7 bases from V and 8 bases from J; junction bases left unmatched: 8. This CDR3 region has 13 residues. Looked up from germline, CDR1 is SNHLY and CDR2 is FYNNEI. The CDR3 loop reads CASTMDRGRGYTF. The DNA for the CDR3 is TGTGCCAGCACCATGGACAGGGGACGGGGCTACACCTTC. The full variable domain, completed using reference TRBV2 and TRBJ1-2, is EPEVTQTPSHQVTQMGQEVILRCVPISNHLYFYWYRQILGQKVEFLVSFYNNEISEKSEIFDDQFSVERPDGSNFTLKIRSTKLEDSAMYFCASTMDRGRGYTFGSGTRLTVV.

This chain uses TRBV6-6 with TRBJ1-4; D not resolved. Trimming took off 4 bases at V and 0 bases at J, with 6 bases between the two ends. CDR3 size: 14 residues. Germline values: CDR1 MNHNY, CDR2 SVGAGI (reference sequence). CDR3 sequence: CASSSVATNEKLFF. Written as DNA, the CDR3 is TGTGCCAGCAGTTCGGTTGCAACTAATGAAAAACTGTTTTTT.

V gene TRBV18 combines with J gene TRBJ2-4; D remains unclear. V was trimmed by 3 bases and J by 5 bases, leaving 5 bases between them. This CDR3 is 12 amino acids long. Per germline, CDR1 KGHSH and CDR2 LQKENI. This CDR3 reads CASSPQENIQYF. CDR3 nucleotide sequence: TGTGCCAGCTCACCGCAGGAAAACATTCAGTACTTC.

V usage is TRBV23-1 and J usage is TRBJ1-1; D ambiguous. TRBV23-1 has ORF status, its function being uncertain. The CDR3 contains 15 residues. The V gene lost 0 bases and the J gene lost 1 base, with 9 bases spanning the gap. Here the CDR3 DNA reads TGCGCCAGCAGTCAATCGCAGGCACAGAACACTGAAGCTTTCTTT. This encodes CASSQSQAQNTEAFF.

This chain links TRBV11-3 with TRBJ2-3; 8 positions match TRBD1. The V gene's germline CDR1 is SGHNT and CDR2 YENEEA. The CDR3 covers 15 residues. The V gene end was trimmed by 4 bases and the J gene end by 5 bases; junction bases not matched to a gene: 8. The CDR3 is CASSSIQGARDTQYF. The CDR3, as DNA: TGTGCCAGCAGCTCAATTCAGGGGGCAAGAGATACGCAGTATTTT.

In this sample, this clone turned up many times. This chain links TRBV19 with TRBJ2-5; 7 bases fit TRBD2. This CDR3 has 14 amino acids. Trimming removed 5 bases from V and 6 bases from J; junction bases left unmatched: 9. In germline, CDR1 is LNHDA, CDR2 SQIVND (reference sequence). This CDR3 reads CASSPRGSRKTQYF. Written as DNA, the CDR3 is TGTGCCAGTAGTCCCCGCGGGAGTCGTAAGACCCAGTACTTC.

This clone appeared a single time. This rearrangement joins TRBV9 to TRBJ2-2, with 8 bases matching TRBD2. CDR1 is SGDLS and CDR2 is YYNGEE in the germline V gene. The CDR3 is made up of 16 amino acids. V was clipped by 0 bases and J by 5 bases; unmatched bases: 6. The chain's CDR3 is CASSVASGRSTGELFF. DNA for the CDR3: TGTGCCAGCAGCGTAGCAAGCGGGAGATCTACCGGGGAGCTGTTTTTT.

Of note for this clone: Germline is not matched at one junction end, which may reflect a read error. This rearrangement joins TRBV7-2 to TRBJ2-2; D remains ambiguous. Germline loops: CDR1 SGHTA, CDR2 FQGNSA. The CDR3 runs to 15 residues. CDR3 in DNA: TGTGCCAGCAGCTTAGTGAGCGCGAAGACCGGGGAGCTGTTTTTT. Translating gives CASSLVSAKTGELFF.

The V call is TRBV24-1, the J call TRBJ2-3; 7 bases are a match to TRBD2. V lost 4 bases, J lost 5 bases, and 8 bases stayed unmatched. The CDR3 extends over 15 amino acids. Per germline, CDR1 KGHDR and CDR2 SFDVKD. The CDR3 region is CATSEGEGPGDTQYF. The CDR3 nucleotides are TGTGCCACCAGTGAGGGGGAGGGCCCAGGAGATACGCAGTATTTT.

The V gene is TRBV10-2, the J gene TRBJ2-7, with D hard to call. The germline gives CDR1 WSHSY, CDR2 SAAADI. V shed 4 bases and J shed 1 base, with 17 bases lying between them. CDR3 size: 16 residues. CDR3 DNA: TGCGCCAGCAGTGGTTTACAGCTCAAAGGTTCCTACGAGCAGTACTTC. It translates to CASSGLQLKGSYEQYF.

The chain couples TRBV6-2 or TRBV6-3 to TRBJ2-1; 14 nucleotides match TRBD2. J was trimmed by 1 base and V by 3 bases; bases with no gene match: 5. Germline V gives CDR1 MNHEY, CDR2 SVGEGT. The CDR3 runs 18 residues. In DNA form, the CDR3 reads TGTGCCAGCAGTTATGGGACTAGCGGGAGAAATTCCTACAATGAGCAGTTCTTC. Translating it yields CASSYGTSGRNSYNEQFF.

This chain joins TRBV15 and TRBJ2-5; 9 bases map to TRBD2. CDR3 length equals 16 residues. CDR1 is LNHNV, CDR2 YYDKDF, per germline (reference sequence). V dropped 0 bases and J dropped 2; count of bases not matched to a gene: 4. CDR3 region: CATSRDPLAGQETQYF. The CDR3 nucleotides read TGTGCCACCAGCAGAGATCCTCTAGCGGGACAAGAGACCCAGTACTTC.

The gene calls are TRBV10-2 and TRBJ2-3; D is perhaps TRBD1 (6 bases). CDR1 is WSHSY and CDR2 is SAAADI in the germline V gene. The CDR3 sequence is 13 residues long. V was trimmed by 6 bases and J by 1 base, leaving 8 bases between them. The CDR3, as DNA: TGCGCCAGCAGGACAGGAGGCACAGATACGCAGTATTTT. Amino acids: CASRTGGTDTQYF.

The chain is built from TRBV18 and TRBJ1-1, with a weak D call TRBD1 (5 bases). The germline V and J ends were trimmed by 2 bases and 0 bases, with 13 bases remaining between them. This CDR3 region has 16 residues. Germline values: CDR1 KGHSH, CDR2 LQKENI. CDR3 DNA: TGTGCCAGCTCACCAATCCTGGGGGGAGTGAACACTGAAGCTTTCTTT. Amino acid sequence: CASSPILGGVNTEAFF.

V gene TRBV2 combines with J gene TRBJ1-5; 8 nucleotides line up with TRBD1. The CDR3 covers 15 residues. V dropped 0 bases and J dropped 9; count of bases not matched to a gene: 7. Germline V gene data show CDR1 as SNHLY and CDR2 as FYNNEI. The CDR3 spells CASSEARTGPLPQHF. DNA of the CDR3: TGTGCCAGCAGTGAAGCGCGGACAGGGCCCCTGCCCCAGCATTTT.

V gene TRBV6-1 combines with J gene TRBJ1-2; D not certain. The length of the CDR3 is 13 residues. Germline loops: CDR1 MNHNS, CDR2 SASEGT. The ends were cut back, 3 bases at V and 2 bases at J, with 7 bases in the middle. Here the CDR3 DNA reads TGTGCCAGCAGTGATAACGGGAACTATGGCTACACCTTC. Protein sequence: CASSDNGNYGYTF.